The clone carrying this T cell receptor (beta chain) showed up many times. The data originate from a study of human T cells and chemical hapten exposure. About the study: Diphenylcyclopropenone was administered weekly to the scalp of patients throughout the roughly 25-week study.

The germline V gene has CDR1 LGHNA and CDR2 YNFKEQ. CDR3 size: 14 residues. V was shortened by 0 bases and J by 0 bases, with 4 bases between the two germline ends. Regarding time point: patch test 2, 6 weeks after DPC sensitization. Treatment described: therapeutic diphenylcyclopropenone sensitization with weekly scalp DPC. Each donor was an alopecia patient between 18 and 70 years of age who qualified for DPC. In the original workflow: Sampled TCR counts reached a median of around 89,000 per sample, with values ranging from roughly 23,224 to 690,600. TCRdb reprocessed the RACE reads via MiXCR and lists one record per CDR3 protein. The V and J calls shown here were made by TCRdb, not taken from the authors' results. The table has about 84,000 distinct CDR3 sequences, over 9.5% seen once.

Sequencing was performed on whole blood, taken in connection with sensitization to the hapten diphenylcyclopropenone (DPC). The chain combines TRBV4-2 with TRBJ2-3, with unresolved D. The clonotype originates from a woman in her fifties or sixties with alopecia areata. Some clones in this sample may be carry-over from other donors' samples. The CDR3: CASSQDRSTDTQYF. The CDR3 coding sequence is TGTGCCAGCAGCCAAGATAGAAGCACAGATACGCAGTATTTT.